The clone carrying this T cell receptor (beta chain) was counted ten times or more. Its antigen is undetermined. Template switching with 5'RACE generated the TCR cDNA and added a universal primer site and UMIs. From the 5' RACE reads, TCRdb called clonotypes with MiXCR, one entry per CDR3 protein. The table includes fewer than 450,000 distinct CDR3 sequences, almost 4% detected once. CDR1 is SGHRS, CDR2 YFSETQ, per germline. The V gene lost 0 bases and the J gene lost 0 bases, with 8 bases spanning the gap. The CDR3 sequence is 15 residues long. The data belong to a study of T cells after yellow fever vaccination. Study-level results: Faster peaking, at day 5 versus 15, marked a secondary response that was weaker. A small share of clonotypes appeared in both CD4 and CD8 compartments. Post-booster repertoires again held most primary-vaccination clones (about 95% CD4, roughly 90% CD8).

This TCR came from a man aged 18 to 29 who received the YFV17D yellow fever vaccine. The material sequenced was PBMCs, taken 5 days after the yellow fever booster vaccination. This sequence joins TRBV5-1 and TRBJ2-3; TRBD1 might be the D (5 bases). CDR3 sequence: CASSLAGFSTDTQYF. The CDR3 DNA is TGCGCCAGCAGCTTGGCAGGGTTCAGCACAGATACGCAGTATTTT.